This passage covers 18 T cell receptor beta chains from one sample sequenced in a study of technical replicates of blood from a few donors. Method: immunoSEQ multiplex PCR; TCRdb's copy keeps in-frame clones and lacks some. The repertoire holds 75,000 to 100,000 clones, with 85% to 95% as singletons. Input material: T cells isolated from PBMCs. The receptors shown here come from a human donor in good health.

The J gene is TRBJ2-1, the V gene TRBV7-9; 11 bases agree with TRBD2. CDR3 size: 14 residues. The V gene's germline CDR1 is SEHNR and CDR2 FQNEAQ (reference sequence). V was clipped by 8 bases and J by 8 bases; unmatched bases: 8. The CDR3 sequence: CASRVAGGPDEQFF. The CDR3 nucleotides are TGTGCCAGCCGAGTAGCGGGAGGGCCTGATGAGCAGTTCTTC.

The chain employs TRBV16 and TRBJ2-1; possible D gene TRBD1, 6 bases. CDR1 and CDR2 from the germline V gene are KGHSY and FQNENV. The CDR3 consists of 15 residues. With 0 bases removed from V and 6 bases from J, the gap between germline ends came to 12 bases. The CDR3 spells CASSQSVRGGNEQFF. The CDR3 coding sequence is TGTGCCAGCAGCCAATCGGTACGAGGGGGCAATGAGCAGTTCTTC.

This chain uses TRBV4-1 with TRBJ1-1, with TRBD1 as a possible D gene (5 bases). The V gene lost 4 bases and the J gene lost 3 bases, with 6 bases spanning the gap. The CDR3 covers 12 residues. Germline V gives CDR1 MGHRA, CDR2 YSYEKL. The CDR3 bases are TGCGCCAGCAGCCGGGGGGACACTGAAGCTTTCTTT. It specifies CASSRGDTEAFF.

CDR3 region: CASSYTGSSGNTIYF. In nucleotides, the CDR3 is TGTGCCAGCAGTTACACCGGGTCCTCTGGAAACACCATATATTTT. The chain carries TRBV6-5 and TRBJ1-3; D gene unclear. The length of the CDR3 is 15 residues. Germline V gene lookup returns CDR1 MNHEY and CDR2 SVGAGI. The V end lost 2 bases, the J end lost 0 bases, and 8 bases lay between the germline ends.

The chain has TRBV5-1 and TRBJ2-3; tentative D call: TRBD1 (5 bases). Between the trimmed V and J ends, which lost 2 bases and 4 bases, there was a span of 11 bases. Germline V gene sequence: CDR1 SGHRS, CDR2 YFSETQ. The CDR3 is made up of 14 amino acids. The CDR3 DNA follows: TGCGCCAGCAGCTTTCGACAGCAGGCAGATACGCAGTATTTT. It is translated as CASSFRQQADTQYF.

The chain joins TRBV30 to TRBJ2-6, with D possibly matching TRBD2 (5 bases). The CDR3 runs to 16 residues. Germline V gene sequence: CDR1 GTSNPN, CDR2 SVGIG (reference sequence). Trimming pared 1 base from V and 2 bases from J, leaving 12 bases between. The CDR3 nucleotides read TGTGCCTGGAGTGGGAAAAGCGGAACTGGGGCCAACGTCCTGACTTTC. Protein: CAWSGKSGTGANVLTF.

This chain joins TRBV10-1 and TRBJ1-1; TRBD1 agrees at 7 bases. This CDR3 is 15 amino acids long. Trimming cost V 0 bases and J 4 bases; bases outside gene matches: 5. From germline, CDR1 is WNHNN and CDR2 SYGVQD (reference sequence). For the CDR3, the DNA is TGCGCCAGCAGTGAGTCAACAGGGGTTAGCACTGAAGCTTTCTTT. This codes for CASSESTGVSTEAFF.

This clone was counted once. The CDR3 DNA reads as TGCGCCAGCAGCTTGTTCTACCGGGACAGCCAAGAGACCCAGTACTTC. It yields the protein CASSLFYRDSQETQYF. This chain links TRBV5-1 with TRBJ2-5, with 7 positions matching TRBD1. Germline V gene sequence: CDR1 SGHRS, CDR2 YFSETQ. The CDR3 extends over 16 amino acids. V lost 1 base, J lost 1 base, and 7 bases stayed unmatched.

This clone was found once. The chain employs TRBV7-2 and TRBJ1-2, with D unclear. V lost 6 bases to trimming and J lost 0 bases, with 14 bases between them. The V gene's germline CDR1 is SGHTA and CDR2 FQGNSA. This CDR3 is built from 15 residues. The CDR3 DNA reads TGTGCCAGCAGTTTTGTCGGTGGAGCTAACTATGGCTACACCTTC. Its protein is CASSFVGGANYGYTF.

This chain joins TRBV7-7 and TRBJ2-1, with D perhaps matching TRBD2 (6 bases). V was trimmed by 5 bases and J by 0 bases, leaving 14 bases between them. The CDR3 is 16 residues long. Germline CDR1 reads SSHAT; CDR2 reads FNYEAQ (reference sequence). CDR3 amino acids: CASSPTWDSSYNEQFF. Here the CDR3 DNA reads TGTGCCAGCAGCCCGACATGGGACTCCTCCTACAATGAGCAGTTCTTC.

CDR3 sequence: CASSVDRGNEKLFF. In nucleotides, the CDR3 is TGCGCCAGCTCCGTGGACAGGGGTAATGAAAAACTGTTTTTT. The V call is TRBV5-1, the J call TRBJ1-4, with TRBD1 matching over 9 bases. The CDR3 covers 14 residues. V gave up 7 bases and J gave up 4 bases; unmatched junction bases: 5. CDR1 and CDR2 (germline): SGHRS, YFSETQ.

V gene TRBV9 combines with J gene TRBJ1-2; the match to TRBD1 covers 8 bases. This CDR3 contains 12 residues. CDR1 is SGDLS and CDR2 is YYNGEE in the germline V gene. The trim removed 3 bases at V and 7 bases at J, leaving 2 bases unmatched. This chain's CDR3 is CASSGTGSGYTF. The CDR3, as DNA: TGTGCCAGCAGCGGGACAGGGAGTGGCTACACCTTC.

This chain joins TRBV5-4 and TRBJ2-7; 9 bases fit TRBD2. The J segment lost 0 bases and the V segment lost 3 bases, leaving 4 bases of the junction unmatched. The CDR3 sequence is 15 residues long. CDR1 is SGHNT, CDR2 YYREEE, per germline (reference sequence). This chain's CDR3 is CASSSAGGPSYEQYF. The CDR3 DNA reads as TGTGCCAGCAGCTCGGCGGGGGGGCCCTCCTACGAGCAGTACTTC.

The chain recombines TRBV6-1 with TRBJ1-1; 7 nucleotides agree with TRBD1. Germline CDR1 MNHNS, CDR2 SASEGT. V was clipped by 1 base and J by 3 bases; unmatched bases: 2. The CDR3 runs 14 residues. CDR3 sequence reads: CASSEGTGYTEAFF. The CDR3 DNA sequence: TGTGCCAGCAGTGAAGGGACAGGATACACTGAAGCTTTCTTT.

V is TRBV2 and J is TRBJ1-1; D uncertain. CDR1 and CDR2 from the germline V gene are SNHLY and FYNNEI. V shed 4 bases and J shed 1 base, with 10 bases lying between them. This CDR3 contains 14 residues. The chain's CDR3 is CASSAGKGNTEAFF. The CDR3 region has the DNA TGTGCCAGCAGTGCCGGGAAGGGGAACACTGAAGCTTTCTTT.

The V gene is TRBV6-1, the J gene TRBJ2-3; 9 nucleotides agree with TRBD2. The V gene end was trimmed by 0 bases and the J gene end by 6 bases; junction bases not matched to a gene: 7. Germline CDR1 is MNHNS and CDR2 is SASEGT. This CDR3 is built from 16 residues. CDR3 sequence: CASSEATAGGKDTQYF. In DNA, the CDR3 is TGTGCCAGCAGTGAAGCGACGGCGGGAGGGAAGGATACGCAGTATTTT.

The CDR3 sequence: CASSYGQGMREQYF. The CDR3 DNA is TGTGCCAGCAGTTACGGACAGGGGATGCGCGAGCAGTACTTC. The V gene is TRBV27, the J gene TRBJ2-7; 9 bases line up with TRBD1. This CDR3 spans 14 amino acids. In germline, CDR1 is MNHEY, CDR2 SMNVEV (reference sequence). V gave up 4 bases and J gave up 6 bases; unmatched junction bases: 7.

The rearrangement joins TRBV9 to TRBJ2-7; D is perhaps TRBD1 (5 bases). This CDR3 is built from 14 residues. V was clipped by 0 bases and J by 2 bases, with 9 bases between them. Germline V CDR1 and CDR2: SGDLS, YYNGEE. The CDR3 is CASSVASTAYEQYF. The CDR3, as DNA: TGTGCCAGCAGCGTAGCGTCGACAGCCTACGAGCAGTACTTC. The whole variable domain, filled in from reference TRBV9 and TRBJ2-7, reads DSGVTQTPKHLITATGQRVTLRCSPRSGDLSVYWYQQSLDQGLQFLIQYYNGEERAKGNILERFSAQQFPDLHSELNLSSLELGDSALYFCASSVASTAYEQYFGPGTRLTVT.